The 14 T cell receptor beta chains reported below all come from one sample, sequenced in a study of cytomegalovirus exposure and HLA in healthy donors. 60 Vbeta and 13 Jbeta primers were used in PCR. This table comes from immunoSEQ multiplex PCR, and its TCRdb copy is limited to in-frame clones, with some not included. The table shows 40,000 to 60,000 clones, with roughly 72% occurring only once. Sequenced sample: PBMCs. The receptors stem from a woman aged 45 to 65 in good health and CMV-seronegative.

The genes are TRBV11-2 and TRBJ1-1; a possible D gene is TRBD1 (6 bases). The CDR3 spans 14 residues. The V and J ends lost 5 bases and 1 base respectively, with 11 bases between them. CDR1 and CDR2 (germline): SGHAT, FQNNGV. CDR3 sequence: CASSALTGNTEAFF. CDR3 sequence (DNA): TGTGCCAGCAGCGCGCTGACAGGGAACACTGAAGCTTTCTTT.

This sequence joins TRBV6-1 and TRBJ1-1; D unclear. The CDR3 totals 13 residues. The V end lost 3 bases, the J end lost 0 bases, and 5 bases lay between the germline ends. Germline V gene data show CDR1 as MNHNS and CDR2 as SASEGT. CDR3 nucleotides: TGTGCCAGCAGTGACTACCTGAACACTGAAGCTTTCTTT. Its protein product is CASSDYLNTEAFF.

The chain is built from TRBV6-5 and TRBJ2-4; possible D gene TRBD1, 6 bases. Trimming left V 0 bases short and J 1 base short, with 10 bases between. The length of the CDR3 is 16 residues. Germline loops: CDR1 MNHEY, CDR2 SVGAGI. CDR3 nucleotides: TGTGCCAGCAGTTACTCCCCGAGGGGGGCCAAAAACATTCAGTACTTC. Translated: CASSYSPRGAKNIQYF.

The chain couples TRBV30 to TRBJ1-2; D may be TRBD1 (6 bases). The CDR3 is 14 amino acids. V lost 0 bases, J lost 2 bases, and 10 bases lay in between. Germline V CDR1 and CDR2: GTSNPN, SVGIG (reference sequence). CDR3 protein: CAWSVVQGNYGYTF. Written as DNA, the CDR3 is TGTGCCTGGAGTGTCGTGCAGGGGAACTATGGCTACACCTTC.

The CDR3 region is CASSPQPGTPQHF. CDR3 bases: TGTGCCAGCAGTCCGCAGCCTGGGACACCTCAGCATTTT. This chain connects TRBV27 to TRBJ1-5; possible D gene TRBD1, 6 bases. The germline V and J ends were trimmed by 5 bases and 13 bases, with 18 bases remaining between them. This CDR3 region has 13 residues. Germline CDR1 and CDR2: MNHEY and SMNVEV (reference sequence).

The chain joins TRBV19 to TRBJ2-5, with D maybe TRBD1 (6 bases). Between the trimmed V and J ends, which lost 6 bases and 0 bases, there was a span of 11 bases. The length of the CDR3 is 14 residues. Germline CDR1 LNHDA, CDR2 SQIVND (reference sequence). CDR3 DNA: TGTGCCAGTAGCCGGGACACTTACCAAGAGACCCAGTACTTC. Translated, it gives CASSRDTYQETQYF.

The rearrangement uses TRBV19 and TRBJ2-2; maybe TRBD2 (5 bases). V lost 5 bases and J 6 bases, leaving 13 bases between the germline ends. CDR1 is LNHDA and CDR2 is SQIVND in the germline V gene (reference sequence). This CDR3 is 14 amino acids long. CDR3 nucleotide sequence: TGTGCCAGTAGTGGGAGTCCTGGGCCCGGGGAGCTGTTTTTT. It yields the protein CASSGSPGPGELFF.

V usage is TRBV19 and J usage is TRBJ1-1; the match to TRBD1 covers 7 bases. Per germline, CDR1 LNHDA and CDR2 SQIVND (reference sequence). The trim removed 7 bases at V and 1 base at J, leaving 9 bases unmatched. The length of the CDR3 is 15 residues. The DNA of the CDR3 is TGTGCCAGTACGATTCAAAACAGGGGGAACACTGAAGCTTTCTTT. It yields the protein CASTIQNRGNTEAFF. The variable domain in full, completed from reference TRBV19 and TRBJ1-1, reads DGGITQSPKYLFRKEGQNVTLSCEQNLNHDAMYWYRQDPGQGLRLIYYSQIVNDFQKGDIAEGYSVSREKKESFPLTVTSAQKNPTAFYLCASTIQNRGNTEAFFGQGTRLTVV.

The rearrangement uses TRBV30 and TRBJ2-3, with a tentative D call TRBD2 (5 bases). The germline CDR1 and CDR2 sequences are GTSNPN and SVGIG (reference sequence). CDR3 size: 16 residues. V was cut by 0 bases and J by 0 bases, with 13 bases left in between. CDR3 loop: CAWSVGGGGSTDTQYF. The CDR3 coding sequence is TGTGCCTGGAGTGTAGGAGGCGGAGGAAGCACAGATACGCAGTATTTT.

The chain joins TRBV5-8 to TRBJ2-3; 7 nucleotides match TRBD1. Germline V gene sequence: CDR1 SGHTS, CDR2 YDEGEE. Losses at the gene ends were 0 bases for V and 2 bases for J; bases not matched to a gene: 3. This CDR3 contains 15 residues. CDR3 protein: CASSLEGGPTDTQYF. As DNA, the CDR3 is TGTGCCAGCAGCTTGGAAGGGGGCCCCACAGATACGCAGTATTTT.

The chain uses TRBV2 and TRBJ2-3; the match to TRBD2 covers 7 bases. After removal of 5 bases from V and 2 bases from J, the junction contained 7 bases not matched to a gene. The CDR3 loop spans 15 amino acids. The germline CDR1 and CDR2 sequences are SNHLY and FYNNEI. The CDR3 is CASSPLTSITDTQYF. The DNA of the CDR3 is TGTGCCAGCAGTCCCCTGACTAGCATCACAGATACGCAGTATTTT. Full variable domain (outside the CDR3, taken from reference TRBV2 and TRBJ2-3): EPEVTQTPSHQVTQMGQEVILRCVPISNHLYFYWYRQILGQKVEFLVSFYNNEISEKSEIFDDQFSVERPDGSNFTLKIRSTKLEDSAMYFCASSPLTSITDTQYFGPGTRLTVL.

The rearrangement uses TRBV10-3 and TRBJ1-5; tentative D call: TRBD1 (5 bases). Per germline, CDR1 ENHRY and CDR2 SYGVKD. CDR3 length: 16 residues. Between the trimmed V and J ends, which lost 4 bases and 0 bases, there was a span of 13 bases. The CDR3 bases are TGTGCCATCAGTGCGAGGAGGGGCGATAGCAATCAGCCCCAGCATTTT. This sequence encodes CAISARRGDSNQPQHF.

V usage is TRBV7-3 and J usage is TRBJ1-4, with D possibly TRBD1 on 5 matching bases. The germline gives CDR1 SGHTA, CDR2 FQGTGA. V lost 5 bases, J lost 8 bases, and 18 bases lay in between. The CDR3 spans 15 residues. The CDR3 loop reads CASSPPPGSGEKLFF. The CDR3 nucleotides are TGTGCCAGCAGCCCCCCCCCAGGGTCGGGCGAAAAACTGTTTTTT.

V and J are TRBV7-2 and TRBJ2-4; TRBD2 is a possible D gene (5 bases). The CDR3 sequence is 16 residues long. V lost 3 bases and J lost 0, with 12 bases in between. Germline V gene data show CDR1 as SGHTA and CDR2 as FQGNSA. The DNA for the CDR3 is TGTGCCAGCAGCTTGGGGAGTCCGCTAGCCAAAAACATTCAGTACTTC. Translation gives CASSLGSPLAKNIQYF. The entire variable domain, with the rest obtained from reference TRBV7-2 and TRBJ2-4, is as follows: GAGVSQSPSNKVTEKGKDVELRCDPISGHTALYWYRQSLGQGLEFLIYFQGNSAPDKSGLPSDRFSAERTGGSVSTLTIQRTQQEDSAVYLCASSLGSPLAKNIQYFGAGTRLSVL.